One sample yielded the 14 T cell receptor beta chains listed below, sequenced in a study of blood T cell repertoires in COVID-19. Produced via immunoSEQ multiplex PCR; TCRdb's table is partial and in-frame only. The sample includes roughly 410,000 clones, 89% of them seen just once. Specimen: peripheral blood. The receptors shown here come from a man aged 35-49 years with acute or convalescent COVID-19.

This rearrangement joins TRBV27 to TRBJ1-1, with TRBD1 as a possible D gene (6 bases). This CDR3 is 14 amino acids long. Deletions cut 8 bases from V and 4 bases from J, with 17 bases between. From germline, CDR1 is MNHEY and CDR2 SMNVEV (reference sequence). Here the CDR3 DNA reads TGTGCCAGCGACCCCACAGGGCCCGGCACTGAAGCTTTCTTT. It translates to CASDPTGPGTEAFF.

This chain joins TRBV7-9 and TRBJ1-5, with D uncertain. CDR3 length equals 15 residues. Trimming cost V 0 bases and J 1 base, with 7 bases left between them. Germline V CDR1 and CDR2: SEHNR, FQNEAQ (reference sequence). DNA of the CDR3: TGTGCCAGCAGCTTAGCCGGGAGAAGCAATCAGCCCCAGCATTTT. It is translated as CASSLAGRSNQPQHF.

The chain links TRBV2 to TRBJ1-1, with TRBD1 matching over 7 bases. This CDR3 comprises 14 residues. Germline V gene sequence: CDR1 SNHLY, CDR2 FYNNEI. V lost 4 bases and J lost 3; bases outside the gene matches: 5. This CDR3 reads CASSVDRTYTEAFF. The CDR3 bases are TGTGCCAGCAGTGTGGACAGGACGTACACTGAAGCTTTCTTT.

The chain combines TRBV7-9 with TRBJ2-1, with 11 bases fitting TRBD1. This CDR3 comprises 16 residues. Losses at the gene ends were 5 bases for V and 2 bases for J; bases not matched to a gene: 5. Germline assignment: CDR1 SEHNR and CDR2 FQNEAQ (reference sequence). The CDR3 reads CASSPWTGGTYNEQFF. The CDR3 DNA reads TGTGCCAGCAGCCCCTGGACAGGGGGCACCTACAATGAGCAGTTCTTC. The variable domain in full, with the rest retrieved from reference TRBV7-9 and TRBJ2-1, is DTGVSQNPRHKITKRGQNVTFRCDPISEHNRLYWYRQTLGQGPEFLTYFQNEAQLEKSRLLSDRFSAERPKGSFSTLEIQRTEQGDSAMYLCASSPWTGGTYNEQFFGPGTRLTVL.

The J gene is TRBJ2-7, the V gene TRBV5-4; 13 positions agree with TRBD2. Per germline, CDR1 SGHNT and CDR2 YYREEE (reference sequence). The V and J ends lost 2 bases and 0 bases, in that order; junction bases with no gene match: 8. CDR3 length equals 18 residues. This chain's CDR3 is CASSFGLAGVRYSYEQYF. The CDR3 nucleotides read TGTGCCAGCAGCTTCGGACTAGCGGGAGTCCGCTACTCCTACGAGCAGTACTTC. Variable domain in full (rest from reference TRBV5-4 and TRBJ2-7): ETGVTQSPTHLIKTRGQQVTLRCSSQSGHNTVSWYQQALGQGPQFIFQYYREEENGRGNFPPRFSGLQFPNYSSELNVNALELDDSALYLCASSFGLAGVRYSYEQYFGPGTRLTVT.

The chain recombines TRBV28 with TRBJ1-1; perhaps TRBD1 as D (5 bases). This CDR3 is built from 14 residues. Germline CDR1 MDHEN, CDR2 SYDVKM. Between the trimmed V and J ends, which lost 6 bases and 9 bases, there was a span of 20 bases. The CDR3 DNA follows: TGTGCCAGCAGGTACTCAAGGGTGGACACCCAAGCTTTCTTT. Protein: CASRYSRVDTQAFF.

The rearrangement uses TRBV6-5 and TRBJ2-7; the match to TRBD2 covers 9 bases. Germline CDR1 is MNHEY and CDR2 is SVGAGI. V trimming: 6 bases; J trimming: 6 bases; junction bases outside the gene matches: 12. This CDR3 contains 15 residues. The CDR3 here is CASRYGGASGAEQYF. The CDR3 DNA reads as TGTGCCAGCAGATACGGAGGGGCTAGCGGGGCCGAGCAGTACTTC.

V is TRBV21-1 and J is TRBJ1-5. TRBV21-1 is tagged as a pseudogene. The length of the CDR3 is 17 residues. The chain's CDR3 is CARGKEWTVRWYQPQHF. The CDR3 nucleotides are TGTGCCAGGGGAAAAGAATGGACTGTCCGATGGTATCAGCCCCAGCATTTT.

This rearrangement joins TRBV6-2 or TRBV6-3 to TRBJ1-1; 8 bases map to TRBD1. CDR1 is MNHEY and CDR2 is SVGEGT in the germline V gene. V trimming: 5 bases; J trimming: 4 bases; junction bases outside the gene matches: 6. The CDR3 has 14 amino acids. CDR3 in DNA: TGTGCCAGCAGTGTAGGACAGGGCGGCACTGAAGCTTTCTTT. The encoded protein is CASSVGQGGTEAFF.

The CDR3 DNA is TGTGCCAGCAGCTTAGCAGGGTGGAGGCAAGAGACCCAGTACTTC. The encoded protein is CASSLAGWRQETQYF. The chain carries TRBV7-9 and TRBJ2-5; TRBD2 is a possible D gene (5 bases). Germline values: CDR1 SEHNR, CDR2 FQNEAQ (reference sequence). V gave up 0 bases and J gave up 2 bases, with 10 bases separating them. The CDR3 has 15 amino acids.

This clone appeared once. The chain uses TRBV7-2 and TRBJ2-7; 13 bases line up with TRBD2. The CDR3 spans 19 residues. Germline V gene data show CDR1 as SGHTA and CDR2 as FQGNSA. V was clipped by 2 bases and J by 4 bases; unmatched bases: 14. CDR3 bases: TGTGCCAGCAGCTTAAGGGGACTAGCGGGATTATCGGAGGTTTACGAGCAGTACTTC. Its translation is CASSLRGLAGLSEVYEQYF.

This chain uses TRBV6-5 with TRBJ2-7, with 7 bases that match TRBD1. CDR1 is MNHEY and CDR2 is SVGAGI in the germline V gene. The CDR3 has 15 residues. After removal of 6 bases from V and 1 base from J, the junction contained 9 bases not matched to a gene. The CDR3 loop reads CASRATGDASYEQYF. The CDR3 DNA reads TGTGCCAGCAGAGCCACAGGGGACGCGTCCTACGAGCAGTACTTC.

DNA of the CDR3: TGTGCCAGCAGCATCACAGGGAGACCCTCCGAGCAGTACTTC. Translation gives CASSITGRPSEQYF. V and J are TRBV11-3 and TRBJ2-7, with D possibly being TRBD1 (6 bases). In germline, CDR1 is SGHNT, CDR2 YENEEA. The ends were cut back, 5 bases at V and 6 bases at J, with 17 bases in the middle. This CDR3 contains 14 residues.

As for this clone: This sample also contains other DNA sequences that code for the same CDR3. V gene TRBV28 combines with J gene TRBJ1-5, with 7 bases lining up with TRBD1. J gave up 4 bases and V 6 bases, and 0 bases lay outside the gene matches. Looked up from germline, CDR1 is MDHEN and CDR2 is SYDVKM. The CDR3 covers 12 residues. CDR3 sequence (DNA): TGTGCCAGCAGGACAGGGAATCAGCCCCAGCATTTT. Residues: CASRTGNQPQHF.